The 9 T cell receptor beta chains presented below share a single source sample, sequenced in a study of Ad26.COV2.S vaccination and SARS-CoV-2 variants. Libraries were prepared by immunoSEQ multiplex PCR; TCRdb keeps only in-frame clonotypes and omits some of them. The sample carries more than 300,000 clones, 88% recorded once. Treatment in this sample: around 19 received Ad26.COV2.S at low or high dose, single or two shots; about 5 received placebo; per-sample allocation not given. Day 63 following the first vaccine or placebo injection was when the samples were taken. The specimen comprised peripheral blood, sampled in a trial of Ad26.COV2.S vaccine versus placebo. These receptors all come from a person between 18 and 65 years old who received the Ad26.COV2.S COVID-19 vaccine or a placebo.

This clone was counted once. This chain connects TRBV6-2 or TRBV6-3 to TRBJ2-2; D gene uncertain. Germline V gene lookup returns CDR1 MNHEY and CDR2 SVGEGT. Trimming left V 5 bases short and J 6 bases short, with 19 bases between. The CDR3 runs 16 residues. CDR3 amino acids: CASSGMTPLGAGELFF. CDR3 sequence (DNA): TGTGCCAGCAGTGGGATGACTCCCTTGGGCGCCGGGGAGCTGTTTTTT.

The rearrangement links TRBV2 to TRBJ1-2, with 8 nucleotides matching TRBD1. Germline lookup yields CDR1 SNHLY and CDR2 FYNNEI. V lost 5 bases to trimming and J lost 6 bases; unmatched junction nucleotides: 8. The CDR3 extends over 14 amino acids. The CDR3 bases are TGTGCCAGCAGTTTAATTCAGGGGGCCGATGGCTACACCTTC. Encoded protein: CASSLIQGADGYTF. Full variable domain (missing parts from reference TRBV2 and TRBJ1-2): EPEVTQTPSHQVTQMGQEVILRCVPISNHLYFYWYRQILGQKVEFLVSFYNNEISEKSEIFDDQFSVERPDGSNFTLKIRSTKLEDSAMYFCASSLIQGADGYTFGSGTRLTVV.

This sequence joins TRBV18 and TRBJ2-3; D could derive from TRBD1 or TRBD2 (5 bases each). V gave up 0 bases and J gave up 4 bases, with 14 bases separating them. The CDR3 covers 16 residues. The germline gives CDR1 KGHSH, CDR2 LQKENI. The CDR3 DNA is TGTGCCAGCTCACCACCGGTTTTACCGGGACCAGATACGCAGTATTTT. This encodes CASSPPVLPGPDTQYF.

The chain recombines TRBV7-2 with TRBJ2-5; D is undetermined. Germline CDR1 SGHTA, CDR2 FQGNSA. The length of the CDR3 is 11 residues. The V end lost 5 bases, the J end lost 8 bases, and 9 bases lay between the germline ends. For the CDR3, the DNA is TGTGCCAGCAGCCCGATGGGCACCCAGTACTTC. Amino acids: CASSPMGTQYF.

The count of this clone is one. This CDR3 is CASSLDRSTGELFF. In DNA, the CDR3 is TGTGCCAGCAGCTTAGATCGGAGCACCGGGGAGCTGTTTTTT. The V call is TRBV11-2, the J call TRBJ2-2; D is uncertain. Trimming removed 0 bases at V and 4 bases at J, with 6 bases between. Per germline, CDR1 SGHAT and CDR2 FQNNGV. The CDR3 has 14 amino acids.

This chain links TRBV28 with TRBJ1-1; D gene ambiguous. The V gene's germline CDR1 is MDHEN and CDR2 SYDVKM. There are 12 residues in the CDR3. V lost 2 bases, J lost 4 bases, and 5 bases lay in between. The CDR3 region has the DNA TGTGCCAGCAGTTTAGAGGTCACTGAAGCTTTCTTT. This sequence encodes CASSLEVTEAFF.

The rearrangement links TRBV7-3 to TRBJ1-5; TRBD1 is a possible D gene (5 bases). The V and J ends lost 5 bases and 0 bases respectively, with 14 bases between them. This CDR3 is 16 amino acids long. Germline V gene lookup returns CDR1 SGHTA and CDR2 FQGTGA. The CDR3 sequence: CASSHTGHNSNQPQHF. The CDR3 region has the DNA TGTGCCAGCAGCCACACAGGACATAATAGCAATCAGCCCCAGCATTTT.

This rearrangement joins TRBV28 to TRBJ1-5; the D gene is possibly TRBD1 (6 bases). Germline V gene data show CDR1 as MDHEN and CDR2 as SYDVKM. V lost 9 bases, J lost 6 bases, and 21 bases lay in between. This CDR3 spans 15 amino acids. CDR3 sequence reads: CASQIGGGGGQPQHF. The CDR3, as DNA: TGTGCCAGTCAGATAGGGGGAGGGGGTGGTCAGCCCCAGCATTTT.

In this sample, this clone turned up a few times. This sequence joins TRBV5-1 and TRBJ2-7, with 11 bases fitting TRBD1. There are 16 residues in the CDR3. The germline V gene has CDR1 SGHRS and CDR2 YFSETQ. The V gene end was trimmed by 4 bases and the J gene end by 6 bases; junction bases not matched to a gene: 12. The CDR3 nucleotides read TGCGCCAGCAGCATAGGACAGGGGGCGCATCTCGGCGAGCAGTACTTC. Residues: CASSIGQGAHLGEQYF.